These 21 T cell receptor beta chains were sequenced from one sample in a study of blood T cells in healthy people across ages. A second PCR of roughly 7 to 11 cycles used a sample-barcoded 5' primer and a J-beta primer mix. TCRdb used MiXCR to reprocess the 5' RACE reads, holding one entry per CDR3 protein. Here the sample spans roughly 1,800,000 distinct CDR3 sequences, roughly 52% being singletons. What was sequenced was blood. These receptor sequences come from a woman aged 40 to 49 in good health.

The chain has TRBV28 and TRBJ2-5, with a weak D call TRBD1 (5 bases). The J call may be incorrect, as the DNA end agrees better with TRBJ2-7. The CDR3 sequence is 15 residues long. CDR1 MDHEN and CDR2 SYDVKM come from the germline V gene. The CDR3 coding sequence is TGTGCCAGCAGTTTAGGGGCGAAGACGACCTACGAGCAGTACTTC. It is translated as CASSLGAKTTYEQYF.

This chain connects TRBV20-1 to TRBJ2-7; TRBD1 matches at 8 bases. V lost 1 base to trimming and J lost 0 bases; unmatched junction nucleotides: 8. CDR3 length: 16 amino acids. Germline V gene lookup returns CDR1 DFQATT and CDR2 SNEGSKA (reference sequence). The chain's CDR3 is CSARGAWDRNSYEQYF. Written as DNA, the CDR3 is TGCAGTGCTAGAGGTGCCTGGGACAGGAACTCCTACGAGCAGTACTTC.

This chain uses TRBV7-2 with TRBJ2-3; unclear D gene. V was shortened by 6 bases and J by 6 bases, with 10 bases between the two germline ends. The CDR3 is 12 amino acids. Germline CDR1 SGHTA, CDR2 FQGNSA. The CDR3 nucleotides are TGTACCAGCAGGGTGGTGGCCGATACGCAGTATTTT. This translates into CTSRVVADTQYF.

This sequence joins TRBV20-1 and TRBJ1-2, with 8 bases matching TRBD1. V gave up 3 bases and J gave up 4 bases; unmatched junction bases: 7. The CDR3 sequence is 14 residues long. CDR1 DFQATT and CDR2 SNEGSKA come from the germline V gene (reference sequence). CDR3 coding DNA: TGCAGTGCTAGGGGGACAGGATATTTCTATGGCTACACCTTC. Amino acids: CSARGTGYFYGYTF.

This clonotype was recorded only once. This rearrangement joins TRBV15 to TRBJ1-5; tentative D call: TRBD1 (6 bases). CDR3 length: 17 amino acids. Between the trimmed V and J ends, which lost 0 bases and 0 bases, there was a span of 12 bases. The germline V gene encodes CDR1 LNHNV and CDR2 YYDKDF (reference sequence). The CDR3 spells CATSRDRGGSSNQPQHF. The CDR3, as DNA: TGTGCCACCAGCAGAGATAGAGGGGGGAGTAGCAATCAGCCCCAGCATTTT.

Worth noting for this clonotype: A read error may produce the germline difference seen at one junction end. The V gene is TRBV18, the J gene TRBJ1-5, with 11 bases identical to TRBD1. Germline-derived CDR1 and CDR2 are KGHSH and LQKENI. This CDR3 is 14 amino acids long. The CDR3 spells CANSTGQGGQPQHF. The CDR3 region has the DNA TGTGCCAACTCAACGGGACAGGGGGGTCAGCCCCAGCATTTT.

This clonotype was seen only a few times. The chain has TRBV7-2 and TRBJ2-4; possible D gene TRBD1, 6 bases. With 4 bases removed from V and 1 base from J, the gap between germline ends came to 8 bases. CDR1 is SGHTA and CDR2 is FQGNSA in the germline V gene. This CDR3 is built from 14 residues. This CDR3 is CASSYGQAKNIQYF. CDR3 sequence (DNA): TGTGCCAGCAGCTACGGACAGGCCAAAAACATTCAGTACTTC. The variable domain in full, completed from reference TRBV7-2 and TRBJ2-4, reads GAGVSQSPSNKVTEKGKDVELRCDPISGHTALYWYRQSLGQGLEFLIYFQGNSAPDKSGLPSDRFSAERTGGSVSTLTIQRTQQEDSAVYLCASSYGQAKNIQYFGAGTRLSVL.

In DNA form, the CDR3 reads TGTGCCAGCAGCGGAAACAGGGGGCTCGGCTATGGCTACACCTTC. Its translation is CASSGNRGLGYGYTF. The chain has TRBV9 and TRBJ1-2; 9 nucleotides match TRBD1. CDR3 size: 15 residues. The germline gives CDR1 SGDLS, CDR2 YYNGEE. Trimming took 3 bases from V and 4 from J; bases not matched to a gene: 7.

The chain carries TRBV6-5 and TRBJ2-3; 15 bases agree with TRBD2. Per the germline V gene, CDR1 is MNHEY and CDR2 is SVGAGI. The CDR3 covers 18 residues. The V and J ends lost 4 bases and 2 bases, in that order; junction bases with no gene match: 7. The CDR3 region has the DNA TGTGCCAGCAGTTCGACCGGGACTAGCGGGGGGAACACAGATACGCAGTATTTT. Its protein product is CASSSTGTSGGNTDTQYF.

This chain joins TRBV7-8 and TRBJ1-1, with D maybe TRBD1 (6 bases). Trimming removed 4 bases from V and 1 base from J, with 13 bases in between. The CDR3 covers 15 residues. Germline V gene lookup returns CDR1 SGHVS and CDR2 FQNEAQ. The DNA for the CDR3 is TGTGCCAGCAGCTCATACAGGGTCACGAACACTGAAGCTTTCTTT. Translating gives CASSSYRVTNTEAFF. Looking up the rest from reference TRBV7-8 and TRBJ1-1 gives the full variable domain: GAGVSQSPRYKVAKRGQDVALRCDPISGHVSLFWYQQALGQGPEFLTYFQNEAQLDKSGLPSDRFFAERPEGSVSTLKIQRTQQEDSAVYLCASSSYRVTNTEAFFGQGTRLTVV.

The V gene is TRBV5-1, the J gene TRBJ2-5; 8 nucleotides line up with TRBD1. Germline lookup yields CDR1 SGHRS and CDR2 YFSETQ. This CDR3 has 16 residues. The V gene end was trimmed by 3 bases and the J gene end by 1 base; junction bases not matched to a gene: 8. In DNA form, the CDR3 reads TGCGCCAGCAGCTGGGGGACAGGTCGACCCCAAGAGACCCAGTACTTC. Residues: CASSWGTGRPQETQYF.

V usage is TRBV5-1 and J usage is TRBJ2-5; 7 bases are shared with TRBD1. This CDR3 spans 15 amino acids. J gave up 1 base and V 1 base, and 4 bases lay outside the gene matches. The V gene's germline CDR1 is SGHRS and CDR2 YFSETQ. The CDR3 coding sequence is TGCGCCAGCAGCTTGACAGGGGCAGGCCAAGAGACCCAGTACTTC. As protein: CASSLTGAGQETQYF.

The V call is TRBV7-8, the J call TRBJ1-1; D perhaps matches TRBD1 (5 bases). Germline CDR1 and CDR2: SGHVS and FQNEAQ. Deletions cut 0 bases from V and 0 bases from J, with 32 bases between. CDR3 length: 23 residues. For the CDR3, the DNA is TGTGCCAGCAGCTTAGCCCAGGGCTTTGGGGCACCAAATACAATGGCCATGAACACTGAAGCTTTCTTT. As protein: CASSLAQGFGAPNTMAMNTEAFF.

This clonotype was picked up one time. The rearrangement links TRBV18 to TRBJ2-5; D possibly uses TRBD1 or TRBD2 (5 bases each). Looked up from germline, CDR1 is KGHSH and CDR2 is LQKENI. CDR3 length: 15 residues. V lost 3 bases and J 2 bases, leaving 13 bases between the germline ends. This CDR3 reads CASSPHGAPQETQYF. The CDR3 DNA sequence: TGTGCCAGCTCACCTCACGGGGCTCCACAAGAGACCCAGTACTTC.

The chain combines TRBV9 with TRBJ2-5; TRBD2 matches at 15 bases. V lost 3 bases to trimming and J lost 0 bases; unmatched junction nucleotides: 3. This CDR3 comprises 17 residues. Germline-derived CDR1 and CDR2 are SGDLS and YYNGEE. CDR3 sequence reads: CASSGRTSGGDQETQYF. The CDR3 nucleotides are TGTGCCAGCAGCGGGCGGACTAGCGGGGGGGACCAAGAGACCCAGTACTTC.

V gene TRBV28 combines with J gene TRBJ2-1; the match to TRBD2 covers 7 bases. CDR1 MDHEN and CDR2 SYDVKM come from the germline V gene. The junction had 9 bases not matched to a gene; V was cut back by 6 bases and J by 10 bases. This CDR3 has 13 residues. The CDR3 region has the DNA TGTGCCAGCAGCCTGGGAGGGCGGAGAGAGCAGTTCTTC. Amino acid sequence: CASSLGGRREQFF.

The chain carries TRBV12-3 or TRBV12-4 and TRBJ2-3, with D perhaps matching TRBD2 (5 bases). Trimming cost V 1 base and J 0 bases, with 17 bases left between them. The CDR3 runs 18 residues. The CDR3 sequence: CASSLVGFWSGSTDTQYF. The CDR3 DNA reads TGTGCCAGCAGTTTAGTTGGTTTTTGGAGCGGTAGCACAGATACGCAGTATTTT.

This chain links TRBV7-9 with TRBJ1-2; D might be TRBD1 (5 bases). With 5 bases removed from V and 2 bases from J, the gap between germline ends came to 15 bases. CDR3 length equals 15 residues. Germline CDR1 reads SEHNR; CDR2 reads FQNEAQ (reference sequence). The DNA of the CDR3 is TGTGCCAGCAGCCCCCAACGGGGACCCAACTATGGCTACACCTTC. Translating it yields CASSPQRGPNYGYTF.

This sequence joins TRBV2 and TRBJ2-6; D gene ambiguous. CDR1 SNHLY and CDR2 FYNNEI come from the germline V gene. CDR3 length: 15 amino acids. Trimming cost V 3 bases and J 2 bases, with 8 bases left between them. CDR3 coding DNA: TGTGCCAGCAGTGAGCCCGGGCCTGGGGCCAACGTCCTGACTTTC. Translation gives CASSEPGPGANVLTF.

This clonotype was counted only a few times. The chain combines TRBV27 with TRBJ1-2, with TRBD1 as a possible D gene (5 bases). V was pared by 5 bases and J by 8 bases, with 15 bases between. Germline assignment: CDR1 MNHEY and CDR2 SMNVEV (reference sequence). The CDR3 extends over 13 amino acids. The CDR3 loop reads CASSTTVENGYTF. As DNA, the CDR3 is TGTGCCAGCAGTACGACAGTGGAAAACGGCTACACCTTC.

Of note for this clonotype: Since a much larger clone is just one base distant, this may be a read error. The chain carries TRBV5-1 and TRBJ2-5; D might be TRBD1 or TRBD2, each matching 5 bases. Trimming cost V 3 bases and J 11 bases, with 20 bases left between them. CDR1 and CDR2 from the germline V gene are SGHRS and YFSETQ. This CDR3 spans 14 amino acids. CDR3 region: CASSSGTPYNEQYF. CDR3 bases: TGCGCCAGCAGCTCCGGGACGCCCTACAATGAGCAGTACTTC.